The clone carrying this T cell receptor (beta chain) appeared many times. The antigen remains undetermined. TCRdb passed the multiplex PCR reads through MiXCR, listing each CDR3 protein once. The sample has 50,000 to 75,000 distinct CDR3 sequences; roughly 59% are singletons. Germline V gene data show CDR1 as SGHTS and CDR2 as YDEGEE. The CDR3 runs 15 residues. V was pared by 8 bases and J by 3 bases, with 20 bases between. This entry comes from a study of breast tumors, draining lymph nodes, adjacent tissues. Study-wide findings and caveats: Luminal-like breast cancer showed significantly higher tumor–nontumor repertoire similarity than basal-like. Tumor T cell lymph node origin was a supported hypothesis, not proven.

The rearrangement joins TRBV5-8 to TRBJ2-5; D may be TRBD1 (6 bases). This clonotype was sampled from a female donor with breast cancer. Some clones in this sample may be carry-over from other donors' samples. The sequenced sample consisted of breast tumor tissue. The CDR3 loop is CASQSQGGRKETQYF. The CDR3 DNA follows: TGTGCCAGTCAAAGCCAAGGGGGACGGAAAGAGACCCAGTACTTC.